Given below is one TCR beta chain in context. The antigen remains undetermined. PCR was performed using 60 Vbeta and 13 Jbeta primers. Data came from immunoSEQ multiplex PCR; TCRdb stores just in-frame clones and leaves some out. Recorded for this sample: over 100,000 clones. This entry comes from a study of cytomegalovirus exposure and HLA in healthy donors. The wider study: An analysis done earlier identified fewer than 140 million unique TCR beta sequences from roughly 190 million T cells. A preliminary data release comprised approximately 85 million unique TCRs obtained from HLA-typed donors. The study's findings and limits: Many donors shared some public TCRs, even though most TCR sequences were rare.

The CDR3 has 15 amino acids. Germline assignment: CDR1 LNHNV and CDR2 YYDKDF (reference sequence). V shed 0 bases and J shed 5 bases, with 13 bases lying between them. Sequenced: PBMCs. This clonotype was sampled from a man aged 35 to 55 in good health and CMV-seropositive. V usage is TRBV15 and J usage is TRBJ2-5; D is perhaps TRBD2 (6 bases). The CDR3 DNA follows: TGTGCCACCAGCAGAGATTCGCCAGGGAGGGAGACCCAGTACTTC. Translating it yields CATSRDSPGRETQYF.